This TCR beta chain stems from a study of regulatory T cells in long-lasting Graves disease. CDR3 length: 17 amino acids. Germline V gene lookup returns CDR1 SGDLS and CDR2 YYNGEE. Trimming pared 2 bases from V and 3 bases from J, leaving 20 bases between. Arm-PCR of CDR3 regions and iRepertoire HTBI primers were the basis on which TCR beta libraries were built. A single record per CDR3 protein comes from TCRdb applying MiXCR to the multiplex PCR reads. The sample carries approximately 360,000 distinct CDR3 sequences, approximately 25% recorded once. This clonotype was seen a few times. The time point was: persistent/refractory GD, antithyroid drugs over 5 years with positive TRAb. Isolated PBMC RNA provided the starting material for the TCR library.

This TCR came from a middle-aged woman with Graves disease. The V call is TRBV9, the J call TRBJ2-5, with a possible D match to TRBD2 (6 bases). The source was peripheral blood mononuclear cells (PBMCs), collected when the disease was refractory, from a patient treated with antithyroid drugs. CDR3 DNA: TGTGCCAGCAGCGTGGGGTTGGCTAGCGAACTTAAAGAGACCCAGTACTTC. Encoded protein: CASSVGLASELKETQYF.